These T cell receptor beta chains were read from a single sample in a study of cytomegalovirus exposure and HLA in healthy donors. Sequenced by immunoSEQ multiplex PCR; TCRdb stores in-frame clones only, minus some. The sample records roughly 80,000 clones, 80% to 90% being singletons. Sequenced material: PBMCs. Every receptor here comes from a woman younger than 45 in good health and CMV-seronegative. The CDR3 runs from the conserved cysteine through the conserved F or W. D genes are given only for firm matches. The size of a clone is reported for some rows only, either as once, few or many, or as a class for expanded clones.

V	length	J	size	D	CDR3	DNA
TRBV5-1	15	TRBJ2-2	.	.	CASSLLATNTGELFF	TGCGCCAGCAGCTTGTTAGCCACGAACACCGGGGAGCTGTTTTTT
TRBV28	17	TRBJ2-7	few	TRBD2	CASSLYRGPGGPYEQYF	TGTGCCAGCAGTTTATACCGTGGGCCGGGAGGGCCCTACGAGCAGTACTTC
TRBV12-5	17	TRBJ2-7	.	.	CASGLLPLTRRPYEQYF	TGTGCTAGTGGTTTACTACCGTTAACACGACGCCCCTACGAGCAGTACTTC
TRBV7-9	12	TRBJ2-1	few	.	CAPGEGGGEQFF	TGTGCCCCCGGCGAGGGTGGAGGTGAGCAGTTCTTC
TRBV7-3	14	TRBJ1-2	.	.	CASSLMGGPGGYTF	TGTGCCAGCAGCTTAATGGGGGGACCAGGCGGCTACACCTTC
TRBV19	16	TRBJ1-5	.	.	CASSMGQGWGNQPQHF	TGTGCCAGTAGTATGGGGCAGGGTTGGGGCAATCAGCCCCAGCATTTT
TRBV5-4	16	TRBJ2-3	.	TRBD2	CASSSGTSRSTDTQYF	TGTGCCAGCAGCTCCGGGACTAGCAGGAGCACAGATACGCAGTATTTT
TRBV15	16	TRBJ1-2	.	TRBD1	CATSRAQDRANYGYTF	TGTGCCACCAGCAGAGCCCAGGACAGGGCTAACTATGGCTACACCTTC
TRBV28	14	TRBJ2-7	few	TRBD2	CASSLQRDPYEQYF	TGTGCCAGCAGTCTCCAGCGGGATCCCTACGAGCAGTACTTC
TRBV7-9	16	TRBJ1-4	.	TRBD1	CSSSSGQGTRNEKLFF	TGTTCCAGCAGCTCCGGACAGGGAACCAGAAATGAAAAACTGTTTTTT
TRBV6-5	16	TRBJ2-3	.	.	CASSSGPARGTDTQYF	TGTGCCAGCAGTTCCGGACCAGCGCGGGGCACAGATACGCAGTATTTT
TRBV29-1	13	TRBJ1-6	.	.	CSVSQAVRSPLHF	TGCAGCGTTTCCCAGGCAGTTAGGTCACCCCTCCACTTT
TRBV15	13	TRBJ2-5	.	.	CATSRPGQETQYF	TGTGCCACCAGCAGGCCGGGCCAAGAGACCCAGTACTTC
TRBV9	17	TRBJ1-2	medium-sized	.	CASSVSPSGVGAEGYTF	TGTGCCAGCAGCGTATCCCCGTCGGGGGTAGGGGCAGAAGGCTACACCTTC
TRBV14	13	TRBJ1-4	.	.	CASSQDRGEKLFF	TGTGCCAGCAGCCAAGATAGAGGGGAAAAACTGTTTTTT
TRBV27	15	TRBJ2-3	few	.	CASSFPGGTTDTQYF	TGTGCCAGCAGTTTCCCGGGGGGCACCACAGATACGCAGTATTTT
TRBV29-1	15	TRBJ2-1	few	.	CSVAPSLIIYNEQFF	TGCAGCGTTGCCCCTTCCCTAATAATTTACAATGAGCAGTTCTTC
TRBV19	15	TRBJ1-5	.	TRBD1	CASRTGGGNTQPQHF	TGTGCCAGTAGGACAGGGGGCGGGAACACTCAGCCCCAGCATTTT
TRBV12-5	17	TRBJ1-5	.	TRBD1	CASGRDRGLFGNQPQHF	TGTGCTAGTGGTCGGGACAGGGGGCTGTTTGGCAATCAGCCCCAGCATTTT
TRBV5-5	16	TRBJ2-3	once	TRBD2	CASSLGASGRADTQYF	TGTGCCAGCAGCTTGGGGGCTAGCGGGAGAGCAGATACGCAGTATTTT
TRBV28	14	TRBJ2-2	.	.	CASSTVVNTGELFF	TGTGCCAGCTCGACAGTCGTCAACACCGGGGAGCTGTTTTTT
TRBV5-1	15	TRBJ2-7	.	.	CASSQTTGTHYEQYF	TGCGCCAGCAGCCAGACTACCGGGACACACTACGAGCAGTACTTC
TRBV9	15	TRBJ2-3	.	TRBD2	CASSVKAGGIDTQYF	TGTGCCAGCAGCGTAAAAGCGGGAGGTATAGATACGCAGTATTTT
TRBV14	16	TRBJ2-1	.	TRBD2	CASSQWTSAVFHEQFF	TGTGCCAGCAGCCAGTGGACTAGCGCTGTTTTCCATGAGCAGTTCTTC
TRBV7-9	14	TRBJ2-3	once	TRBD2	CASSDSGRPDTQYF	TGTGCCAGCAGCGATAGCGGGAGGCCAGATACGCAGTATTTT
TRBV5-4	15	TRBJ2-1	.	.	CASSLGGLLYNEQFF	TGTGCCAGCAGCTTGGGGGGACTTCTCTACAATGAGCAGTTCTTC